This T cell receptor beta chain was found in a study of blood T cells in healthy people across ages. This clonotype has a handful of counts. Trimming removed 10 bases at V and 7 bases at J, with 13 bases between. Looked up from germline, CDR1 is MNHEY and CDR2 is SMNVEV (reference sequence). The CDR3 sequence is 11 residues long. Primed by a sample-barcoded 5' primer and a J-beta primer mix, a second PCR proceeded for 7 to 11 cycles. There were at least 2.5 million CDR3-containing paired-end reads obtained from each sample. TCRdb recomputed calls from the 5' RACE reads with MiXCR, one row per CDR3 protein. The table has roughly 800,000 distinct CDR3 sequences, 55% to 75% seen once.

The sample was blood. The chain uses TRBV27 and TRBJ2-5, with D perhaps matching TRBD1 (5 bases). This TCR derives from a man aged 25-45 years in good health. CDR3: CATSGFGTQYF. The CDR3 DNA is TGTGCCACCTCAGGGTTCGGGACCCAGTACTTC.